This T cell receptor (beta chain) was identified in a study of cytomegalovirus exposure and HLA in healthy donors. Study information: When 300 to 500 donors were genotyped, roughly 80% of them were found to fall in the Caucasian-associated ancestry cluster.

CDR1 is SGHTA and CDR2 is FQGNSA in the germline V gene. The CDR3 extends over 15 amino acids. V gave up 1 base and J gave up 7 bases, with 14 bases separating them. Study findings and constraints: Analysis was carried out at a later point, and it linked a missense DCLRE1C variant to TCR beta V- and J-gene trimming. The study assumed roughly uniform donor sequencing depth for presence/absence analyses. Reported results showed that the classifier diagnosed cytomegalovirus status with high specificity and sensitivity.

In regard to this clone: Its antigen is not identified.

60 Vbeta and 13 Jbeta primers were used in PCR. Repertoires were generated with immunoSEQ multiplex PCR, while TCRdb's copy carries only in-frame clones and drops some. The table records around 150,000 clones, about 65% of them present only once. The TCR originated in a woman between 18 and 29 years old in good health and CMV-seropositive. The chain is built from TRBV7-2 and TRBJ2-1; perhaps TRBD2 as D (6 bases). Specimen: PBMCs. CDR3 region: CASSLEGSGTNEQFF. CDR3 DNA: TGTGCCAGCAGCTTAGAGGGTAGCGGAACTAATGAGCAGTTCTTC.